This TCR beta chain was obtained from a study of regulatory T cells in long-lasting Graves disease. The CDR3 is 14 amino acids. Trimming removed 0 bases from V and 6 bases from J, with 11 bases in between. Germline CDR1 reads SGHVS; CDR2 reads FQNEAQ. Combining iRepertoire HTBI primers with Arm-PCR of CDR3 regions, the authors built TCR beta libraries. Methods used by the authors: In the combined samples, approximately 64 TRBV and more than twelve TRBJ segments were identified. Using its own MiXCR run on the multiplex PCR reads, TCRdb lists one record per CDR3 protein. The V and J calls were not made by the authors but by TCRdb's processing. The sample has about 400,000 distinct CDR3 sequences; roughly 20% are singletons. This clonotype was seen at least ten times. Its antigen remains unknown. Time point described: persistent/refractory GD, antithyroid drugs over 5 years with positive TRAb. Isolated PBMC RNA provided the starting material for the TCR library. It was by American Thyroid Association guidelines that Graves' disease was diagnosed.

Findings and limits, study-wide: It was possible that the small sample size reduced accuracy.

V and J are TRBV7-8 and TRBJ1-1; D gene unclear. Specimen: peripheral blood mononuclear cells (PBMCs), collected when the disease was refractory, from a patient treated with antithyroid drugs. The sequence came from a female donor with Graves disease. The CDR3 DNA follows: TGTGCCAGCAGCTTAGCGCATTCCGGGGCTGAAGCTTTCTTT. Translating gives CASSLAHSGAEAFF.